One sample yielded the 30 T cell receptor beta chains listed below, sequenced in a study of blood T cells in healthy people across ages. A second PCR, run for roughly 7 to 12 cycles, used a sample-barcoded 5' primer plus a J-beta primer mix. Each CDR3 protein gets one entry after TCRdb re-called the 5' RACE reads with MiXCR. The sample carries about 1.1 million distinct CDR3 sequences, 35% to 40% recorded once. Material: blood. The receptors derive from a man aged 18 to 29 in good health.

As for this clonotype: At one boundary the junction diverges from the germline segment, which might be a read error. This chain links TRBV5-4 with TRBJ2-5, with D perhaps given as TRBD1 or TRBD2 (5 bases each). Germline loops: CDR1 SGHNT, CDR2 YYREEE (reference sequence). This CDR3 is built from 14 residues. The CDR3: CASSIRWDQETRYF. DNA of the CDR3: TGTGCCAGCAGCATCCGGTGGGACCAAGAGACCCGGTACTTC.

V and J are TRBV3-1 and TRBJ2-7; the D gene is possibly TRBD1 (5 bases). CDR1 is LGHDT and CDR2 is YNNKEL in the germline V gene (reference sequence). Trimming left V 4 bases short and J 7 bases short, with 17 bases between. CDR3 size: 14 residues. For the CDR3, the DNA is TGTGCCAGCAGCCCTCTAGGGGTTGCTGATGAGCAGTACTTC. The encoded protein is CASSPLGVADEQYF.

This chain links TRBV14 with TRBJ1-1, with a tentative D call TRBD1 (5 bases). The V gene's germline CDR1 is SGHDN and CDR2 FVKESK. The CDR3 is 15 residues long. Trimming removed 3 bases from V and 3 bases from J, with 14 bases in between. The CDR3 protein is CASSQRGTSYTEAFF. The CDR3 DNA sequence: TGTGCCAGCAGCCAGCGTGGGACCTCCTACACTGAAGCTTTCTTT.

The chain carries TRBV7-3 and TRBJ1-1; D possibly corresponds to TRBD1 (6 bases). The ends were cut back, 5 bases at V and 8 bases at J, with 21 bases in the middle. The CDR3 length is 15 residues. Germline V gene lookup returns CDR1 SGHTA and CDR2 FQGTGA. The CDR3 region is CASSPDAVQGREAFF. The CDR3 DNA reads as TGTGCCAGCAGCCCTGACGCGGTACAGGGACGGGAAGCTTTCTTT.

The gene calls are TRBV9 and TRBJ2-7; 8 nucleotides align to TRBD1. The CDR3 totals 14 residues. V trimming: 2 bases; J trimming: 2 bases; junction bases outside the gene matches: 3. The germline V gene has CDR1 SGDLS and CDR2 YYNGEE. This CDR3 reads CASSVGQAPYEQYF. The CDR3 DNA reads TGTGCCAGCAGCGTGGGACAGGCCCCCTACGAGCAGTACTTC.

This chain connects TRBV2 to TRBJ2-5; D remains ambiguous. The J call may be in error: the DNA end matches TRBJ2-7 better. This CDR3 is built from 16 residues. Germline CDR1 and CDR2: SNHLY and FYNNEI. CDR3 DNA sequence: TGTGCCAGCAGTCAGCCTTTAGGGCAGTCAGCCTACGAGCAGTACTTC. This sequence encodes CASSQPLGQSAYEQYF.

The chain links TRBV2 to TRBJ2-7, with TRBD2 as a possible D gene (5 bases). Germline V lookup: CDR1 SNHLY, CDR2 FYNNEI. V lost 8 bases, J lost 7 bases, and 21 bases lay in between. CDR3 length: 14 amino acids. In nucleotides, the CDR3 is TGTGCCAGCTTGGCCGGGGTTTCCTTCAATGAGCAGTACTTC. Translating it yields CASLAGVSFNEQYF.

This chain joins TRBV29-1 and TRBJ2-5; D possibly matches TRBD1 or TRBD2 (5 bases each). The germline CDR1 and CDR2 sequences are SQVTM and ANQGSEA. The CDR3 is 14 residues long. The germline V and J ends were trimmed by 2 bases and 5 bases, with 15 bases remaining between them. The CDR3 nucleotides read TGCAGCGTTGAATCCCCGGGCTGGGACGAGACCCAGTACTTC. The encoded protein is CSVESPGWDETQYF.

The chain joins TRBV5-1 to TRBJ2-3, with TRBD2 matching over 8 bases. Trimming removed 4 bases from V and 2 bases from J; junction bases left unmatched: 9. This CDR3 region has 16 residues. Looked up from germline, CDR1 is SGHRS and CDR2 is YFSETQ. The chain's CDR3 is CASSLPTSVITDTQYF. The CDR3 DNA sequence: TGCGCCAGCAGCCTGCCGACTAGCGTAATCACAGATACGCAGTATTTT.

This clonotype has a handful of counts. The rearrangement uses TRBV4-2 and TRBJ1-4; 7 positions match TRBD1. Germline trimming cut 0 bases from V and 2 bases from J; bases unmatched to any gene: 6. CDR3 length: 17 residues. The germline V gene encodes CDR1 LGHNA and CDR2 YNFKEQ. CDR3 sequence reads: CASSQDRAGGTNEKLFF. CDR3 bases: TGTGCCAGCAGCCAAGATAGGGCAGGGGGGACTAATGAAAAACTGTTTTTT.

This clonotype was counted between two and nine times. V gene TRBV12-3 or TRBV12-4 combines with J gene TRBJ2-1, with 7 nucleotides matching TRBD1. The CDR3 is made up of 15 amino acids. With 5 bases clipped from V and 6 bases from J, the junction kept 10 bases outside the gene matches. In DNA form, the CDR3 reads TGTGCCAGCAGTCTTCTAGGCAAGGGGGCCAATGAGCAGTTCTTC. Its protein is CASSLLGKGANEQFF.

This rearrangement joins TRBV7-9 to TRBJ2-5, with TRBD1 matching 9 bases. The V segment lost 5 bases and the J segment 2 bases; nucleotides outside the gene matches: 6. CDR1 is SEHNR and CDR2 is FQNEAQ in the germline V gene (reference sequence). This CDR3 contains 15 residues. CDR3 DNA sequence: TGTGCCAGCAGCACAGGGACAGGGAGGCAAGAGACCCAGTACTTC. This sequence encodes CASSTGTGRQETQYF.

This clonotype turned up a few times. This sequence joins TRBV6-5 and TRBJ1-5; TRBD1 might be the D (5 bases). Per germline, CDR1 MNHEY and CDR2 SVGAGI. The CDR3 length is 15 residues. V was shortened by 6 bases and J by 7 bases, with 19 bases between the two germline ends. CDR3 sequence: CASRRGASLGQPQHF. The CDR3, as DNA: TGTGCCAGCAGGAGAGGGGCCTCCCTCGGGCAGCCCCAGCATTTT.

The chain has TRBV4-2 and TRBJ1-4, with D unresolved. Trimming took off 3 bases at V and 5 bases at J, with 7 bases between the two ends. The CDR3 has 13 amino acids. In germline, CDR1 is LGHNA, CDR2 YNFKEQ. The CDR3 region has the DNA TGTGCCAGCAGCCACCCGGACAATGAAAAACTGTTTTTT. Its translation is CASSHPDNEKLFF.

This clonotype was seen many times. The chain combines TRBV29-1 with TRBJ1-2, with 11 bases identical to TRBD1. V trimming: 3 bases; J trimming: 3 bases; junction bases outside the gene matches: 18. The CDR3 spans 19 residues. Germline CDR1 reads SQVTM; CDR2 reads ANQGSEA. The DNA of the CDR3 is TGCAGCGTTGAGTCCCGGGACAGGGGGGCAACCTTCTTTGACTATGGCTACACCTTC. This encodes CSVESRDRGATFFDYGYTF.

This clonotype showed up just a few times. The chain is built from TRBV7-9 and TRBJ2-7; TRBD1 matches 8 bases. V lost 1 base to trimming and J lost 2 bases; unmatched junction nucleotides: 4. Per germline, CDR1 SEHNR and CDR2 FQNEAQ (reference sequence). The CDR3 contains 15 residues. As DNA, the CDR3 is TGTGCCAGCAGCTTAGGGACAGGGCGACCCTACGAGCAGTACTTC. This encodes CASSLGTGRPYEQYF.

In regard to this clonotype: Its ends do not fully match the called genes, so a read error is possible. The V gene is TRBV20-1, the J gene TRBJ1-6; the match to TRBD1 covers 10 bases. The CDR3 contains 15 residues. Germline V gene data show CDR1 as DFQATT and CDR2 as SNEGSKA (reference sequence). CDR3 nucleotide sequence: TGCAGTGCTCAGGTGCCCGGGACAGGGGTTTCACCCCCCCACTTT. This encodes CSAQVPGTGVSPPHF.

The CDR3 DNA is TGTGCCAGCAGTTACTTTGTCTCTGGGGCCAACGTCCTGACTTTC. Translating gives CASSYFVSGANVLTF. This chain links TRBV6-2 or TRBV6-3 with TRBJ2-6; no clear D gene. V was pared by 1 base and J by 0 bases, with 4 bases between. The V gene's germline CDR1 is MNHEY and CDR2 SVGEGT. CDR3 length: 15 residues.

This sequence joins TRBV6-2 or TRBV6-3 and TRBJ2-1; no firm D call. V was shortened by 5 bases and J by 3 bases, with 8 bases between the two germline ends. Germline V gives CDR1 MNHEY, CDR2 SVGEGT. The CDR3 extends over 13 amino acids. The DNA of the CDR3 is TGTGCCAGCAGTGGGCAGAACTACAATGAGCAGTTCTTC. This gives the protein CASSGQNYNEQFF.

The chain recombines TRBV5-1 with TRBJ2-5; no firm D call. V dropped 0 bases and J dropped 3 bases, with 6 bases sitting between them. The CDR3 is made up of 13 amino acids. Germline-derived CDR1 and CDR2 are SGHRS and YFSETQ. The CDR3 sequence is CASSLDGEETQYF. CDR3 in DNA: TGCGCCAGCAGCTTGGACGGAGAAGAGACCCAGTACTTC.

This clonotype has only a few counts. This chain uses TRBV7-9 with TRBJ1-1; D is possibly TRBD1 (6 bases). V was trimmed by 1 base and J by 8 bases, leaving 8 bases between them. Per germline, CDR1 SEHNR and CDR2 FQNEAQ (reference sequence). The CDR3 length is 12 residues. In DNA form, the CDR3 reads TGTGCCAGCAGCTTAGGGGGACACGAAGCTTTCTTT. Encoded protein: CASSLGGHEAFF.

This clonotype occurred a few times. The chain employs TRBV27 and TRBJ2-1; 7 nucleotides align to TRBD2. The V and J ends lost 6 bases and 0 bases, in that order; junction bases with no gene match: 11. This CDR3 spans 17 amino acids. CDR1 is MNHEY, CDR2 SMNVEV, per germline (reference sequence). CDR3 sequence: CASSLSAGGSSYNEQFF. The CDR3 DNA follows: TGTGCCAGCAGCCTATCCGCCGGGGGGAGCTCCTACAATGAGCAGTTCTTC.

This clonotype has only a few counts. The chain combines TRBV4-2 with TRBJ2-3; 14 bases are a match to TRBD2. Per the germline V gene, CDR1 is LGHNA and CDR2 is YNFKEQ. Losses at the gene ends were 0 bases for V and 4 bases for J; bases not matched to a gene: 0. The CDR3 contains 16 residues. The CDR3 reads CASSQETSGGADTQYF. The CDR3 DNA sequence: TGTGCCAGCAGCCAAGAGACTAGCGGGGGGGCAGATACGCAGTATTTT.

The V call is TRBV27, the J call TRBJ1-2; D might be TRBD1 (5 bases). The CDR3 sequence is 15 residues long. Trimming took off 8 bases at V and 2 bases at J, with 18 bases between the two ends. Germline V gene lookup returns CDR1 MNHEY and CDR2 SMNVEV (reference sequence). The CDR3 coding sequence is TGTGCCAGCCGACCTGCGGCAGGGAGGAACTATGGCTACACCTTC. This translates into CASRPAAGRNYGYTF.

V is TRBV12-3 or TRBV12-4 and J is TRBJ2-2; weak D call: TRBD2 (5 bases). V lost 6 bases and J lost 4, with 9 bases in between. CDR3 length: 13 residues. The CDR3 nucleotides read TGTGCCAGCAGCCGAGGGCGCACCGGGGAGCTGTTTTTT. Translating it yields CASSRGRTGELFF.

This clonotype showed up just a few times. The J gene is TRBJ2-1, the V gene TRBV7-9; weak D call: TRBD2 (5 bases). From germline, CDR1 is SEHNR and CDR2 FQNEAQ (reference sequence). The CDR3 extends over 15 amino acids. The germline V and J ends were trimmed by 2 bases and 5 bases, with 13 bases remaining between them. This chain's CDR3 is CASSLLVSGNNEQFF. CDR3 DNA sequence: TGTGCCAGCAGCTTATTAGTGAGCGGAAACAATGAGCAGTTCTTC.

The CDR3 region is CSVERGSDGYTF. As DNA, the CDR3 is TGCAGCGTTGAGCGTGGGTCTGATGGCTACACCTTC. V gene TRBV29-1 combines with J gene TRBJ1-2; D is uncertain. The CDR3 covers 12 residues. Germline loops: CDR1 SQVTM, CDR2 ANQGSEA. V lost 3 bases, J lost 6 bases, and 11 bases lay in between.

The table lists this clonotype with a few counts. CDR3 bases: TGTGCCAGCCGAGGGGGTAACACCGGGGAGCTGTTTTTT. The encoded protein is CASRGGNTGELFF. The chain has TRBV6-4 and TRBJ2-2; TRBD1 might be the D (6 bases). Trimming took 8 bases from V and 2 from J, leaving 9 bases between them. Germline V gene data show CDR1 as MRHNA and CDR2 as SNTAGT. The CDR3 runs to 13 residues.

Comments on this clonotype: The junction departs from germline at one end; a sequencing error may be responsible. The chain recombines TRBV7-2 with TRBJ2-1; perhaps TRBD2 as D (5 bases). Germline CDR1 is SGHTA and CDR2 is FQGNSA. This CDR3 comprises 16 residues. In DNA, the CDR3 is TGTGCCGGCAGCTTTCGGGGAAGGCGGGTAGACAATGAGCAGTTCTTC. Translated, it gives CAGSFRGRRVDNEQFF.

This clonotype was counted between two and nine times. This chain uses TRBV9 with TRBJ1-2; TRBD1 aligns across 9 bases. The CDR3 is 14 amino acids. J was trimmed by 4 bases and V by 6 bases; bases with no gene match: 7. The germline gives CDR1 SGDLS, CDR2 YYNGEE. The CDR3, as DNA: TGTGCCAGCACCCTAGGGACAGGGCCCTATGGCTACACCTTC. It codes for CASTLGTGPYGYTF.